This is a list of T cell receptor beta chains from one sample in a study of blood T cell repertoires in COVID-19. Sequencing used immunoSEQ multiplex PCR; TCRdb keeps in-frame clones, though not all of them. The data contain about 230,000 clones, over 75% of them singletons. Sequenced: peripheral blood. Source of these receptors: an elderly woman with acute or convalescent COVID-19. CDR3s include the opening cysteine and the closing phenylalanine or tryptophan. A D gene is named only where the DNA matches it firmly. Clone sizes are given selectively: once, few, many, or a class where the clone is expanded.

v_gene	j_gene	d_gene	abundance	CDR3aa	CDR3nt
TRBV19	TRBJ1-5	TRBD1	-	CASSKRTGGRRPQHF	TGTGCCAGTAGCAAAAGGACAGGGGGCAGGCGGCCCCAGCATTTT
TRBV18	TRBJ2-4	-	-	CATAGQGHAKNIQYF	TGTGCCACCGCCGGTCAGGGGCACGCCAAAAACATTCAGTACTTC
TRBV6-6	TRBJ1-5	TRBD1	-	CASSYKGQGNQPQHF	TGTGCCAGCAGTTATAAAGGACAGGGCAATCAGCCCCAGCATTTT
TRBV11-2	TRBJ2-7	-	-	CASSSQGSWSEQYF	TGTGCCAGCAGCTCACAGGGTAGTTGGAGCGAGCAGTACTTC
TRBV6-6	TRBJ2-7	TRBD1	-	CASSQLTGGEQYF	TGTGCCAGCAGTCAACTTACAGGGGGTGAGCAGTACTTC
TRBV5-1	TRBJ1-4	TRBD1	-	CASSLTGGASNEKLFF	TGCGCCAGCAGCTTGACAGGGGGCGCCTCCAATGAAAAACTGTTTTTT
TRBV19	TRBJ1-2	TRBD1	few	CASRTGTGIGGYTF	TGTGCCAGTAGGACCGGGACAGGGATCGGTGGCTACACCTTC
TRBV5-1	TRBJ2-7	TRBD2	-	CASSSGLGISYEQYF	TGCGCCAGCAGCTCGGGACTAGGGATCTCCTACGAGCAGTACTTC
TRBV28	TRBJ1-2	TRBD1	few	CASSFPPGQENYGYTF	TGTGCCAGCAGTTTTCCCCCAGGACAGGAGAACTATGGCTACACCTTC
TRBV15	TRBJ1-6	-	-	CATSAAAPYNSPLHF	TGTGCCACCAGCGCGGCTGCTCCCTATAATTCACCCCTCCACTTT
TRBV7-3	TRBJ2-1	TRBD1	-	CASSSTGQITYGNEQFF	TGTGCCAGCAGCTCCACGGGACAGATAACTTACGGGAATGAGCAGTTCTTC
TRBV27	TRBJ1-6	-	-	CASSTILRETHSPLHF	TGTGCCAGCAGTACCATTCTCCGGGAAACTCACTCACCCCTCCACTTT
TRBV9	TRBJ1-1	-	many	CASSVSGRDTEAFF	TGTGCCAGCAGCGTATCTGGGAGGGACACTGAAGCTTTCTTT
TRBV18	TRBJ2-7	-	-	CASSPQTDYEQYF	TGTGCCAGCTCACCACAGACAGACTACGAGCAGTACTTC
TRBV7-8	TRBJ1-2	TRBD1	-	CASSPTGDYGYTF	TGTGCCAGCAGCCCGACAGGGGACTATGGCTACACCTTC
TRBV7-9	TRBJ2-1	TRBD1	-	CASSFSGQGNEQFF	TGTGCCAGCAGCTTTTCGGGACAGGGCAATGAGCAGTTCTTC
TRBV3-1/TRBV3-2	TRBJ1-6	-	-	CASSQRGGNSPLHF	TGTGCCAGCAGCCAGAGGGGGGGAAATTCACCCCTCCACTTT
TRBV29-1	TRBJ1-1	TRBD1	-	CSGRQGGDTEAFF	TGCAGCGGAAGACAGGGTGGGGACACTGAAGCTTTCTTT
TRBV19	TRBJ1-5	-	-	CASSAQGKPSNQPQHF	TGTGCCAGTAGTGCCCAGGGTAAACCTAGCAATCAGCCCCAGCATTTT
TRBV6-4	TRBJ2-1	TRBD1	-	CASRATGVGYNEQFF	TGTGCCAGCAGAGCTACAGGGGTTGGCTACAATGAGCAGTTCTTC
TRBV6-1	TRBJ1-1	-	-	CASSDRGGNTEAFF	TGTGCCAGCAGTGATAGAGGGGGGAACACTGAAGCTTTCTTT
TRBV2	TRBJ2-5	-	-	CASREAGALGETQYF	TGTGCCAGCAGGGAGGCGGGGGCCCTGGGCGAGACCCAGTACTTC